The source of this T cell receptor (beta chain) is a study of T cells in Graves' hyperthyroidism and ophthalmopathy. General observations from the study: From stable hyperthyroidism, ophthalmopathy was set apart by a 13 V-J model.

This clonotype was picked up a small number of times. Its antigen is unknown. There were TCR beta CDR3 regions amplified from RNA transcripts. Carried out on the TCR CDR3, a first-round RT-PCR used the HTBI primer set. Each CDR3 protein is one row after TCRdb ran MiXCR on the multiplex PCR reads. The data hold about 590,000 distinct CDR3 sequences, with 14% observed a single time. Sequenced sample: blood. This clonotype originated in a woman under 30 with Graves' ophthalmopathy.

The CDR3 DNA sequence: TGTGCCAGCAGCCTCAGGGAGTCCGATGGCTACACCTTC. Translation: CASSLRESDGYTF. The chain couples TRBV9 to TRBJ1-2, with a possible D match to TRBD1 (5 bases). The germline V gene encodes CDR1 SGDLS and CDR2 YYNGEE. Trimming cost V 4 bases and J 6 bases, with 13 bases left between them. This CDR3 spans 13 amino acids.